Detailed here is one TCR beta chain. Its antigen specificity is not known. Base qualities are not at hand, and no much larger clone is one base apart. This entry comes from a study of blood T cells in healthy people across ages (dated by TCRdb to between 2015 and 2016). Regarding the complete study: In model experiments, template switching captured about one uniquely barcoded TCR beta cDNA molecule for every two T cells. Age-related changes in TCR beta repertoire diversity were measured in the study by deep sequencing normalized with unique cDNA molecular identifiers. Four age groups were formed from the donors: young (average about 17 years), middle-aged (around 37), aged (around 68) and long-lived (approximately 80). Donors of different ages were randomly distributed across sequencing lanes to avoid experimental bias. Two additional independent replicas of 1 million unique cDNA reads from the same blood draw were analyzed for two donors (one aged 18 to 30 and one aged 80 or older).

The donors were around 39 Caucasian individuals from Russia, aged roughly 6 to 100 years, who were systemically healthy. Around 9.7 milliliters of peripheral blood were collected from each donor into EDTA-treated Vacutainer tubes. Ficoll-Paque density-gradient centrifugation was used to isolate PBMCs, with at least 6.5 million per sample. Total RNA was extracted from PBMCs with Trizol reagent, with at least 5 micrograms obtained per sample. Naive CD45RAhigh/CD27high T cell percentages were measured by flow cytometry on a PBMC aliquot from every donor. The method was 5' RACE. Sequenced using an Illumina HiSeq 2500. A second PCR of roughly 7 to 11 cycles was performed with a sample-barcoded 5' primer and a J-beta primer mix. A unique molecular identifier was introduced onto each TCR beta cDNA molecule by a template-switch 5' adaptor carrying 12 random nucleotides. At least 2.5 million CDR3-containing paired-end reads were obtained from each sample. All of the RNA was converted into first-strand cDNA using the Mint cDNA synthesis kit, with a TRBC-specific oligonucleotide serving as the primer. All cDNA was treated with uracil-DNA glycosylase and then went through a first 18-cycle PCR with the universal primers M1SS and BC2_uni_R. In the authors' own workflow: Each sample was normalized by randomly selecting 1 million high-quality reads, each carrying a distinct molecular identifier. Instead of being binned into consensus sequences, reads with shared molecular identifiers were discarded. MiTCR, set to a Q25 quality threshold and the strictest error-elimination algorithm, was used for CDR3 identification, clonotype clustering and error correction. Lower-bound total TCR beta diversity was estimated with a nonparametric unseen species model using Euler transformation. Using fastp trimming at Q25 and MiXCR clonotype assembly, TCRdb reanalyzed the public sequencing data and kept in-frame beta chains. Rows are unified per CDR3 protein, each entry keeping the most common DNA and genes. The V and J calls were determined by TCRdb, not by the authors. In all, the sample holds roughly 680,000 distinct CDR3 sequences, and 45% to 50% of those were seen once. 25% to 35% of the sample is in the top ten clones.

What the study reported, not specific to this receptor: Because the CMV infection status of the donors was unknown, age-related changes in expanded clonotypes may potentially have been confounded. Since profiling was done on bulk unsorted PBMCs, naive and antigen-experienced compartments could not be conclusively compared. Compared with the aged group, the long-lived group had more naive CD4+ T cells, fewer expanded clones and increased TCR diversity, a pattern suggesting age selection. Total diversity estimates from one million sequenced T cells were considered lower bounds and underestimates. Observed TCR beta diversity correlated strongly with the percentage of naive T cells measured by flow cytometry. As age increased, observed TCR beta diversity per million T cells dropped in a roughly linear way, and a significant reduction was already evident by age roughly 40.

The junction carries 22 bases between V and J, which are trimmed by 2 bases and 6 bases respectively. The germline V gene (reference sequence) yields DFQATT for CDR1 and SNEGSKA for CDR2. Taken from cysteine to phenylalanine, the CDR3 has 16 residues. Solely the CDR3 DNA is kept, with 48 bases framed from the first base. In this chain, TRBV20-1 is recombined with TRBJ1-2; the D gene is perhaps TRBD1, from 6 matching bases. The specimen was blood. The receptor's source is a woman aged 55-70 years in good health. The sequence in DNA is TGCAGTGCTAGAACAGGGTTGGGAACCGCGACCAATGGCTACACCTTC. This is translated as CSARTGLGTATNGYTF.